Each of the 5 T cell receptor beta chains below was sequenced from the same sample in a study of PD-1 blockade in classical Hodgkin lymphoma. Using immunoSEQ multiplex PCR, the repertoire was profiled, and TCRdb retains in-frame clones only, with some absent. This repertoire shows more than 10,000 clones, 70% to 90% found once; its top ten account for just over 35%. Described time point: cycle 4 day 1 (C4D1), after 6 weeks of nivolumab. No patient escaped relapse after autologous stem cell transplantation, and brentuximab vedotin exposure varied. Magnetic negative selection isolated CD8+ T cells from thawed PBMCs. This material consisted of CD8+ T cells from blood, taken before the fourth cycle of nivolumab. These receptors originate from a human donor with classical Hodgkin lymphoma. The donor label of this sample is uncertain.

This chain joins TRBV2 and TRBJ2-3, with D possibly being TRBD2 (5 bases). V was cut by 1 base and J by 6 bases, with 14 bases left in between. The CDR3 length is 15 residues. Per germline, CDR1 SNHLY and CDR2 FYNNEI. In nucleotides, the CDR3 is TGTGCCAGCAGTGAAGGTGGCTCATCGGGGGATACGCAGTATTTT. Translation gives CASSEGGSSGDTQYF.

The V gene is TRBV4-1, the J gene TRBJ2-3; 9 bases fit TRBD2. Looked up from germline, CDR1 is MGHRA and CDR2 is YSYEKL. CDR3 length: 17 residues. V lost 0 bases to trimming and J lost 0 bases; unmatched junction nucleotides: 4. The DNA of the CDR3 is TGCGCCAGCAGCCAAGATCCGCTAGCGGGGAGCACAGATACGCAGTATTTT. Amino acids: CASSQDPLAGSTDTQYF.

The CDR3 DNA reads as TGTGCCAGTAGTCTCGGGACAGGGCAGTACAATGAGCAGTTCTTC. Its protein product is CASSLGTGQYNEQFF. This rearrangement joins TRBV19 to TRBJ2-1, with 9 bases that match TRBD1. Germline V gene lookup returns CDR1 LNHDA and CDR2 SQIVND (reference sequence). This CDR3 comprises 15 residues. The V and J ends lost 5 bases and 4 bases, in that order; junction bases with no gene match: 6.

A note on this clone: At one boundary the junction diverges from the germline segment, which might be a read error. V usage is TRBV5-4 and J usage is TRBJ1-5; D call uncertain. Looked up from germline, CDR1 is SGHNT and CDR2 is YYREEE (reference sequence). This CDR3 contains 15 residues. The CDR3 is CASSQDRYSNQPQHF. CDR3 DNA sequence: TGCGCCAGCAGCCAAGACCGTTATAGCAATCAGCCCCAGCATTTT.

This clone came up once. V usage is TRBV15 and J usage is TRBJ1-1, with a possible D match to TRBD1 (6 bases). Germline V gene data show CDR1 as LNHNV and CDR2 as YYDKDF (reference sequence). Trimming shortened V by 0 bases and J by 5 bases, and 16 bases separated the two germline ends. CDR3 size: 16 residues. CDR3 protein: CATSREGAGDSTEAFF. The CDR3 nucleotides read TGTGCCACCAGCAGAGAGGGGGCGGGGGATAGTACTGAAGCTTTCTTT.